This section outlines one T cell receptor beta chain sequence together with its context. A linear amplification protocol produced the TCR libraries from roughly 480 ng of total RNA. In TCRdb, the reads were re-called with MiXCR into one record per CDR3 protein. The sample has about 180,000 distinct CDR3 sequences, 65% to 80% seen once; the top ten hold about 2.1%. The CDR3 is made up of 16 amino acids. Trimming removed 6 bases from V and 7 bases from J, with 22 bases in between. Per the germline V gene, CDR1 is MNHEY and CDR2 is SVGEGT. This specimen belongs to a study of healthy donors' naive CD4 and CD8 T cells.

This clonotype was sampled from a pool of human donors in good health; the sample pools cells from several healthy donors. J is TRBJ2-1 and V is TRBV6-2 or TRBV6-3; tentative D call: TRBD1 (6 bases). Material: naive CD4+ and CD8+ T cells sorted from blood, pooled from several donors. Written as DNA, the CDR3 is TGTGCCAGCAGCATCGAACGTGGCAGAGGGGGTAATGAGCAGTTCTTC. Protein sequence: CASSIERGRGGNEQFF.